Reported below is one T cell receptor (beta chain). The data belong to a study of T cell changes during pregnancy in multiple sclerosis. The data were produced by immunoSEQ multiplex PCR, yet TCRdb's version contains in-frame clones alone and is incomplete. The table records under 70,000 clones, 90% of them present only once. Trimming stripped 4 bases from V and 5 bases from J, with 8 bases between. This CDR3 has 12 amino acids. Germline V gene data show CDR1 as GTSNPN and CDR2 as SVGIG (reference sequence). This chain links TRBV30 with TRBJ1-4; D is unclear. This TCR was recovered from a female donor in good health, enrolled as a control in a pregnancy study. Sequencing used peripheral blood, obtained in the third trimester of pregnancy. Here the CDR3 reads CAWNSPNEKLFF. CDR3 nucleotides: TGTGCCTGGAACTCCCCCAATGAAAAACTGTTTTTT.